The sequence of this T cell receptor (beta chain) was determined in a study of T cell responses to AZD1222 COVID-19 vaccine. Study-wide results and caveats: Dominant CD4 TCR responses targeted spike regions 160-218 and 743-854. Repertoire samples came only from after the peak T cell response.

The protocol was immunoSEQ multiplex PCR, while the TCRdb copy is restricted to in-frame clones and leaves out a portion. The data contain over 130,000 clones, roughly nine tenths of them singletons. The V gene end was trimmed by 5 bases and the J gene end by 6 bases; junction bases not matched to a gene: 17. The CDR3 has 18 amino acids. Germline V gene lookup returns CDR1 SEHNR and CDR2 FQNEAQ (reference sequence). A remark on this clone: The antigen is unknown.

The receptor's source is an adult who received the AZD1222 COVID-19 vaccine. V gene TRBV7-9 combines with J gene TRBJ1-4; 8 positions match TRBD1. Sequences were derived from peripheral blood, sampled 28 days after the second AZD1222 dose. The CDR3 DNA is TGTGCCAGCAGCCCTCCATCAGGGGGCGCGGATTATCATGAAAAACTGTTTTTT. Its translation is CASSPPSGGADYHEKLFF.